One and the same sample provided the 7 T cell receptor beta chains below, sequenced in a study of cytomegalovirus exposure and HLA in healthy donors. Researchers ran the PCR with 60 Vbeta and 13 Jbeta primers. Clones were sequenced by immunoSEQ multiplex PCR, and TCRdb holds only the in-frame ones, with some missing. The profile covers about 130,000 clones, with approximately 80% appearing a single time and around 3% taken by the ten largest. What was sequenced was PBMCs. Every receptor here comes from a middle-aged man in good health and CMV-seronegative.

The CDR3: CASSTPGSSTNEKLFF. The CDR3 DNA is TGTGCCAGCAGTACACCAGGAAGCTCTACTAATGAAAAACTGTTTTTT. V is TRBV28 and J is TRBJ1-4; D unclear. The V and J ends lost 5 bases and 2 bases respectively, with 15 bases between them. Germline V gene data show CDR1 as MDHEN and CDR2 as SYDVKM. CDR3 length equals 16 residues. Looking up the rest from reference TRBV28 and TRBJ1-4 gives the full variable domain: DVKVTQSSRYLVKRTGEKVFLECVQDMDHENMFWYRQDPGLGLRLIYFSYDVKMKEKGDIPEGYSVSREKKERFSLILESASTNQTSMYLCASSTPGSSTNEKLFFGSGTQLSVL.

The rearrangement uses TRBV6-4 and TRBJ1-2; D possibly corresponds to TRBD1 (5 bases). The CDR3 length is 14 residues. The V end lost 0 bases, the J end lost 8 bases, and 13 bases lay between the germline ends. Germline V gene lookup returns CDR1 MRHNA and CDR2 SNTAGT. CDR3 loop: CASSDSSGAGGYTF. The DNA for the CDR3 is TGTGCCAGCAGTGACTCGAGTGGGGCAGGCGGCTACACCTTC.

The CDR3, as DNA: TGTGCCAGCAGTTTTGCGGGATGGTCCTACAATGAGCAGTTCTTC. Amino acids: CASSFAGWSYNEQFF. V gene TRBV28 combines with J gene TRBJ2-1; maybe TRBD2 (6 bases). Trimming removed 3 bases from V and 1 base from J, with 10 bases in between. CDR1 is MDHEN, CDR2 SYDVKM, per germline. The CDR3 has 15 residues.

This clone was recorded once. The rearrangement uses TRBV28 and TRBJ2-1; D uncertain. Deletions cut 1 base from V and 0 bases from J, with 4 bases between. CDR1 and CDR2 (germline): MDHEN, SYDVKM. This CDR3 has 14 amino acids. In DNA form, the CDR3 reads TGTGCCAGCAGTTTATCAGGCTCCTACAATGAGCAGTTCTTC. Its translation is CASSLSGSYNEQFF.

This clone is medium-sized by share. This sequence joins TRBV6-1 and TRBJ1-5, with a possible D match to TRBD1 (6 bases). The length of the CDR3 is 14 residues. Trimming cost V 3 bases and J 9 bases, with 15 bases left between them. CDR1 is MNHNS and CDR2 is SASEGT in the germline V gene. The CDR3 reads CASSDGVQDRPQHF. In DNA, the CDR3 is TGTGCCAGCAGTGACGGTGTACAGGACAGGCCCCAGCATTTT.

This clone turned up a few times. The genes are TRBV5-1 and TRBJ2-1; 13 nucleotides line up with TRBD2. This CDR3 has 17 residues. J lost 10 bases, V lost 4 bases, and 14 bases had no gene match. Germline lookup yields CDR1 SGHRS and CDR2 YFSETQ. The CDR3 bases are TGCGCCAGCAGCCCGACCGTACTAGCGGGAGGGCCTAGGGAGCAGTTCTTC. Translating gives CASSPTVLAGGPREQFF.

This clone was recorded a few times. The J gene is TRBJ1-3, the V gene TRBV5-1; 7 nucleotides agree with TRBD1. The CDR3 is 14 amino acids. Germline V gene sequence: CDR1 SGHRS, CDR2 YFSETQ. After removal of 4 bases from V and 8 bases from J, the junction contained 9 bases not matched to a gene. CDR3 region: CASSHDRVEHTIYF. The CDR3 DNA follows: TGCGCCAGCAGCCATGACAGGGTGGAGCACACCATATATTTT.